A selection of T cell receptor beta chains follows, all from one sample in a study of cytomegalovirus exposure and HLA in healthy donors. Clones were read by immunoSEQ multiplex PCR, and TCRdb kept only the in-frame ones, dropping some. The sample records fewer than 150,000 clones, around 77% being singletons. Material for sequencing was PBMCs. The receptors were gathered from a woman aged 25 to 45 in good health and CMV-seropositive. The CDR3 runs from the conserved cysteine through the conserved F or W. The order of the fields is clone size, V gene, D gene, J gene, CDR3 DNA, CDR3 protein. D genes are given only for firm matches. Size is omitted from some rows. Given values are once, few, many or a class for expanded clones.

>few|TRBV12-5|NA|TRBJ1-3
TGTGCTAGTGGTATCCGGGACTTTGGAAACACCATATATTTT
CASGIRDFGNTIYF
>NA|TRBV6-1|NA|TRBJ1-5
TGTGCCAGCAGTGAAGATAAGCGGCGGGGTCAGCCCCAGCATTTT
CASSEDKRRGQPQHF
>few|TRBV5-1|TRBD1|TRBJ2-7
TGCGCCAGCAGCTTTGACAGGGCCTACGAGCAGTACTTC
CASSFDRAYEQYF
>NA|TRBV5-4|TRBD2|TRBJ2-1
TGTGCCAGCAGCTTGGGGCTAGCGGGGGGGAATGAGCAGTTCTTC
CASSLGLAGGNEQFF
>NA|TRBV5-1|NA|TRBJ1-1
TGCGCCAGCAGCTCATCAACCGGGTTAGAAGCTTTCTTT
CASSSSTGLEAFF
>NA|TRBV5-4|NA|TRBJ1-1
TGTGCCAGCAGCCCCCGGGTGGCCCCCCAAGGGAACACTGAAGCTTTCTTT
CASSPRVAPQGNTEAFF
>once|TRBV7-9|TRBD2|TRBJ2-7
TGTGCCAGCAGCTTAGAAGGCGGGAGGGCCGTTGGAGAGCAGTACTTC
CASSLEGGRAVGEQYF
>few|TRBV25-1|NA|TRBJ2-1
TGTGCCAGCAGTGAAGTGGGGGCCGGAGACAATGAGCAGTTCTTC
CASSEVGAGDNEQFF
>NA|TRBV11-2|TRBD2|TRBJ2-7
TGTGCCAGCAGCTCCCACCTTCCCGGGACTAGCTTAACCTACGAGCAGTACTTC
CASSSHLPGTSLTYEQYF
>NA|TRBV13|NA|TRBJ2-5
TGTGCCAGCAGCCGCCGGGAGACCCAGTACTTC
CASSRRETQYF
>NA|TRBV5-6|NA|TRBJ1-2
TGTGCCAGCAGCTACCTTCTTTGGCGGGGCTACACCTTC
CASSYLLWRGYTF
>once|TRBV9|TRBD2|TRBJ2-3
TGTGCCAGCAGCGTAGCGGGACTAGCGGAGTTGGCGGATACGCAGTATTTT
CASSVAGLAELADTQYF
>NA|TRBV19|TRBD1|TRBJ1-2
TGTGCCAGTTCACCGACAGGGACGTCGAACTATGGCTACACCTTC
CASSPTGTSNYGYTF
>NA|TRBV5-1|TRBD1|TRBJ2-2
TGCGCCAGCAGCTCTGGGACAGGGGGTTCCGGGGAGCTGTTTTTT
CASSSGTGGSGELFF
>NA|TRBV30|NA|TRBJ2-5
TGTGCCTGGAGTGTATGGCGGAGAGGCCAAGAGACCCAGTACTTC
CAWSVWRRGQETQYF
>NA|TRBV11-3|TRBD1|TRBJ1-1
TGTGCCAGCAGCCGGGACAGGGATCTGGCTGAAGCTTTCTTT
CASSRDRDLAEAFF
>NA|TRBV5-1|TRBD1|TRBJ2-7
TGCGCCAGCAGCTCCCGTGGGGGACAGGGTAACTACGAGCAGTACTTC
CASSSRGGQGNYEQYF
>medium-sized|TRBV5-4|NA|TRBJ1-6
TGTGCCAGCAGCCTTCCCTATTCACCCCTCCACTTT
CASSLPYSPLHF
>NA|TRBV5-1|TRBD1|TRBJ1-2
TGCGCCAGCAGCGGAAACCCGACAGGGGCTAGGTCGGGCTACACCTTC
CASSGNPTGARSGYTF
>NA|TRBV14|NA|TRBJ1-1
TGTGCCAGCAGCCAAGAGCTGGTCGGGGGTGAAGCTTTCTTT
CASSQELVGGEAFF
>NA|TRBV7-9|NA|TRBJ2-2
TGTGCCAGCAGACTCACAGGTCCCGGGGAGCTGTTTTTT
CASRLTGPGELFF
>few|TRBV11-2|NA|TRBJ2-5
TGTGCCAGCAGCTTATCACCAACGCAGGAGACCCAGTACTTC
CASSLSPTQETQYF
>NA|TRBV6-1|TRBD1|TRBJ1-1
TGTGCCAGCAGCCCGGGACAGGCGATAGACACTGAAGCTTTCTTT
CASSPGQAIDTEAFF
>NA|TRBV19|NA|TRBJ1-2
TGTGCCAGTAGTACCGAAACGCCGTTAGCTAACTATGGCTACACCTTC
CASSTETPLANYGYTF
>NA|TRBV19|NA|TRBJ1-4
TGTGCCAGTGGGCATGCAGCAACTAATGAAAAACTGTTTTTT
CASGHAATNEKLFF
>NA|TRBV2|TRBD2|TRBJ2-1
TGTGCCAGCAGTGGGGTAGAGTTAAGCGGGAGAATAGATGAGCAGTTCTTC
CASSGVELSGRIDEQFF
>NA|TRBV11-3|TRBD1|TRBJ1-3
TGTGCCAGCAGCTTAGCTGGGACAGGGATCGGAAACACCATATATTTT
CASSLAGTGIGNTIYF
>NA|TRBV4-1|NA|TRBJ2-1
TGCGCCAGCAGCCTTAGGACATTTCTAAATGAGCAGTTCTTC
CASSLRTFLNEQFF
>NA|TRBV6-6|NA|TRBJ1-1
TGTGCCAGCAGTGCCGGACTCTGGTCATGGACTGAAGCTTTCTTT
CASSAGLWSWTEAFF
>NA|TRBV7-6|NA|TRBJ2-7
TGTGCCAGCAGCTTACACGGAGCCTACGAGCAGTACTTC
CASSLHGAYEQYF
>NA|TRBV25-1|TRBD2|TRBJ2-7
TGTGCCAGCAGGACTAGCGGGACCTCCTACGAGCAGTACTTC
CASRTSGTSYEQYF
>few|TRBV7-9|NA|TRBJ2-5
TGTGCCAGCAGCTTAGGGGGCGTCCCCCAAGAGACCCAGTACTTC
CASSLGGVPQETQYF
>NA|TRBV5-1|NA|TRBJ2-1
TGCGCCAGCAGGACTCAGAGCGGGCCGCTTAAGGATGAGCAGTTCTTC
CASRTQSGPLKDEQFF
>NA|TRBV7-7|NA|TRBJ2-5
TGTGCTAGCAGCACGGAGACAGAAGGGGCCCAGTACTTC
CASSTETEGAQYF
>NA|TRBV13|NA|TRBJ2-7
TGTGCCAGCAGCTTAGTTGGGTTACAGATGGCAAACGAGCAGTACTTC
CASSLVGLQMANEQYF
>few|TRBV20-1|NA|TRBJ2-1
TGCAGTGCTCGCAGGGGGGTTGAGCAGTTCTTC
CSARRGVEQFF
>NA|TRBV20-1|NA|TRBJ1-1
TGCAGTTCGACAGAGAACACTGAAGCTTTCTTT
CSSTENTEAFF
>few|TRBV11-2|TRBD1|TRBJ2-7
TGTGCCAGCAGCCCCGGAAGGGGACAGCTCTCCTACGAGCAGTACTTC
CASSPGRGQLSYEQYF
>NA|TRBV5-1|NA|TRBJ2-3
TGCGCCAGCAGCTTGGGGGTAGCGGACACAGATACGCAGTATTTT
CASSLGVADTDTQYF
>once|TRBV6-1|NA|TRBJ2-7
TGTGCCAGCAGTGAAGTGGGAGGCTACGAGCAGTACTTC
CASSEVGGYEQYF
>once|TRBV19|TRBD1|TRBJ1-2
TGTGCCACTCTCCTAAGGTTGGGACAGGAAGCTAACTATGGCTACACCTTC
CATLLRLGQEANYGYTF
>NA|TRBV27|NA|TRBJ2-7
TGTGCCAGCAGTTTATTGAGCTCCTACGAGCAGTACTTC
CASSLLSSYEQYF
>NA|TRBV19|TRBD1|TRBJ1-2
TGTGCCAGTAGTCTCGGACAGGGACCTGCTAACTATGGCTACACCTTC
CASSLGQGPANYGYTF
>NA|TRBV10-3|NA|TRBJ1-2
TGTGCCATCAGTGAGTCGATCTTGGCAGTCGCCAACTATGGCTACACCTTC
CAISESILAVANYGYTF
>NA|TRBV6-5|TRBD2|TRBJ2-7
TGTGCCAGCAGCAAGACTAGCGGCCGTTACGAGCAGTACTTC
CASSKTSGRYEQYF
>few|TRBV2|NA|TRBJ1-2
TGTGCCAGCAGTGAAAACACGCTAAGCCAGAGGAGAGGCTACACCTTC
CASSENTLSQRRGYTF
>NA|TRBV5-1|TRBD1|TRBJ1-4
TGCGCCAGCAGCTCCTTGACAGGGGGGAATGAAAAACTGTTTTTT
CASSSLTGGNEKLFF
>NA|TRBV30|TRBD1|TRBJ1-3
TGTGCCTGGAGTAGGACAGGGTTTGGAAACACCATATATTTT
CAWSRTGFGNTIYF
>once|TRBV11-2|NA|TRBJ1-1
TGTGCCAGCAGCTTAATTCGGGGGAGTAGGGACACTGAAGCTTTCTTT
CASSLIRGSRDTEAFF
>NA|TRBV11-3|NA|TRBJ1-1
TGTGCCAGCAGCTCTTATCAGAAGAACACTGAAGCTTTCTTT
CASSSYQKNTEAFF
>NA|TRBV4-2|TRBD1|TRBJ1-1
TGTGCCAGCAGCCAGGCGGGACAGGGGATTGGCACTGAAGCTTTCTTT
CASSQAGQGIGTEAFF
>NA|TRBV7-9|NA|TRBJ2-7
TGTGCCAGCAGCTTTACCGGGACAAGGGAAGAGCAGTACTTC
CASSFTGTREEQYF
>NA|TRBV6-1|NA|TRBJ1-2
TGTGCCAGCACCGAAATCGGGGGAAACTATGGCTACACCTTC
CASTEIGGNYGYTF
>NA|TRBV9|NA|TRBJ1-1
TGTGCCAGCAGCGTAGTGGGCCAGAACACTGAAGCTTTCTTT
CASSVVGQNTEAFF